This paragraph reports one TCR beta chain. Its antigen is currently unknown. The record originates from a study of PD-1 blockade in mismatch repair-deficient tumors. Overall study: Enrolled about 2012-2016, patients had progressing, pretreated mismatch repair-deficient cancers of about a dozen types.

Sequencing used immunoSEQ multiplex PCR; TCRdb keeps in-frame clones, though not all of them. The sample records around 110,000 clones, roughly 80% being singletons. Study observations and caveats: After pembrolizumab, tumor-resident clones rose rapidly, then generally contracted before radiologic responses.

CDR3 length equals 15 residues. Germline V lookup: CDR1 SGHNT, CDR2 YYREEE (reference sequence). The ends lost 1 base at V and 9 bases at J; junction bases unmatched: 8. This receptor was taken from an adult with mismatch repair-deficient cancer. The specimen was peripheral blood, collected approximately 64 weeks after starting pembrolizumab. The chain links TRBV5-4 to TRBJ2-1, with 9 nucleotides matching TRBD2. The CDR3 loop reads CASSLLGLASLEQFF. CDR3 in DNA: TGTGCCAGCAGCTTGTTGGGACTAGCCTCTCTTGAGCAGTTCTTC.